This T cell receptor (beta chain) is drawn from a study of lymphopenia after photon versus proton radiotherapy. The method was immunoSEQ multiplex PCR; TCRdb's version includes in-frame clones alone and lacks a portion of them. The sample consists of about 26,000 clones, more than 80% of them appearing once. General observations from the study: Post-nadir TCR diversity decline inversely tracked overall survival among those who died. Post-nadir diversity loss with photons came from oligoclonal expansion, particularly CD8+ Temra cells. Only patients who died were analyzed for survival; proton advantage is unproven.

Deletions cut 2 bases from V and 0 bases from J, with 5 bases between. Germline CDR1 is SGHTA and CDR2 is FQGNSA. This CDR3 is 14 amino acids long. A word on this clone: Its antigen is unknown.

The TCR comes from a young man with gastric cancer. The chain couples TRBV7-2 to TRBJ1-5; D unclear. Sequenced here: peripheral blood, sampled from a patient treated with photon-based radiotherapy. CDR3 in amino acids: CASSLSDSNQPQHF. In nucleotides, the CDR3 is TGTGCCAGCAGCTTATCGGATAGCAATCAGCCCCAGCATTTT.